These 2 T cell receptor beta chains came from one sample sequenced in a study of blood T cells in healthy people across ages. Combining a sample-barcoded 5' primer with a J-beta primer mix, a second PCR ran for about 7 to 11 cycles. TCRdb passed the 5' RACE reads through MiXCR, listing each CDR3 protein once. The sample includes 1.5 million to 2 million distinct CDR3 sequences, 35% to 50% seen only once; the top ten take 23%. The specimen sequenced was blood. The origin of the receptors is a human donor in good health.

The chain recombines TRBV6-2 or TRBV6-3 with TRBJ1-5, with 7 bases that match TRBD1. In germline, CDR1 is MNHEY, CDR2 SVGEGT. J gave up 7 bases and V 5 bases, and 11 bases lay outside the gene matches. The CDR3 spans 15 residues. CDR3 loop: CASSPRGTAYQPQHF. In DNA form, the CDR3 reads TGTGCCAGCAGTCCACGCGGGACAGCCTACCAGCCCCAGCATTTT.

The chain carries TRBV2 and TRBJ1-2; D call uncertain. The V gene lost 8 bases and the J gene lost 8 bases, with 9 bases spanning the gap. The V gene's germline CDR1 is SNHLY and CDR2 FYNNEI. The CDR3 spans 10 residues. The CDR3, as DNA: TGTGCCAGCGCAATGACAGGCTACACCTTC. It translates to CASAMTGYTF.